This T cell receptor beta chain was recovered during a study of OX40 agonist ivuxolimab in advanced cancers. Regarding the research as a whole: Ivuxolimab was a fully human IgG2 agonistic monoclonal antibody targeting the costimulatory receptor OX40 (CD134). Partial responses occurred in three dose-escalation patients, of whom one had hepatocellular carcinoma and two had cutaneous melanoma. Intravenous ivuxolimab was administered to patients every 2 weeks at six dose levels: 0.01, 0.1, 0.3, 1.5, 3 and 10 mg/kg. Peripheral TCRbeta sequencing was intended to test whether TCR sequence diversity was altered and clonal T-cell expansion was caused by ivuxolimab. The paper describes the monotherapy dose-escalation part (N ≈ 49 patients) of the phase I trial of ivuxolimab. Prior anti-PD-1, anti-PD-L1 or anti-CTLA-4 therapy was permitted, and roughly two fifths of dose-escalation patients had received checkpoint inhibitors. In the dose-escalation cohort, over 65% of patients were male, and the mean age was roughly 60 years, with a range of about 23 to 90. Of the 52 patients in dose escalation, 19 had hepatocellular carcinoma, some 15 had melanoma, 9 had renal cell carcinoma and 9 had head and neck cancer.

Results the study describes overall, beyond this receptor: Clonal expansion of both CD4+ and CD8+ blood T cells was observed from baseline to week 6 at doses 0.1 to 3.0 mg/kg. Partial responders in the 0.1-3.0 mg/kg groups had among the lowest normalized peripheral clonal expansion, especially among CD8+ T cells. After ivuxolimab, more expanded clones were found on average in CD8+ T cells than in CD4+ T cells. Low levels of normalized T-cell clonal expansion were also seen in some patients who did not respond. Antigen specificity was not determined for the clonally expanded peripheral T cells.

Genomic DNA was extracted from sorted cells for sequencing of the TCRbeta CDR3 region. The immunoSEQ Assay was used for sequencing of TCRbeta CDR3 regions. TCRdb retrieved this table from immuneACCESS and kept in-frame rearrangements only. Not all clones are present; in checked studies, unresolved V genes account for under half, and no reason is known for the remainder. A total of under 55,000 clones appear in this sample, around 93% of them only once. The ten largest clones take up over 20% of the sample. The trial excluded patients who had a history of autoimmune disease or were on systemic immunosuppression. Peripheral blood for TCR sequencing was collected from all dose cohorts at baseline, on cycle 4 day 1, and on cycle 7 day 1. Samples were obtained from an open-label, multicenter, first-in-human phase I dose-escalation trial of ivuxolimab. Adults with locally advanced or metastatic melanoma, renal cell, hepatocellular, or head and neck squamous cell carcinoma were enrolled in the trial. Before TCR sequencing, CD4+ and CD8+ T cells were separately sorted from peripheral blood.

The germline V gene (reference sequence) supplies CDR1 LNHDA and CDR2 SQIVND. V is clipped by 3 bases and J by 10 bases, and the sequence between their germline boundaries is 9 bases long. The CDR3 spans 11 residues, from the cysteine through the phenylalanine. Only CDR3 DNA remains: 33 bases, in frame from the first base. This clone occurred a few times. Its antigen remains unidentified. No qualities accompany the bases; no much larger clone lies one base away. The chain is assembled from TRBV19 and TRBJ1-2; a confident D gene designation cannot be given. The clonotype comes from an adult with an advanced solid tumor such as melanoma, head and neck, liver or kidney cancer. The specimen was CD4+ or CD8+ T cells sorted from blood, collected in a trial of the OX40 agonist ivuxolimab. The nucleotide sequence is given as TGTGCCAGTAGTATTGGGCAGAACTACACCTTC. It codes for CASSIGQNYTF.